The 12 T cell receptor beta chains presented below share a single source sample, sequenced in a study of control samples from healthy donors and cancer patients. Sequencing used immunoSEQ multiplex PCR; TCRdb keeps in-frame clones, though not all of them. The table records some 410,000 clones, 75% to 95% of them present only once. Sequenced input: PBMCs. The receptors here all came from a man aged 40-49 years with head and neck cancer.

The chain employs TRBV28 and TRBJ2-7; no reliable D call. Per the germline V gene, CDR1 is MDHEN and CDR2 is SYDVKM. The CDR3 covers 15 residues. Trimming took off 6 bases at V and 0 bases at J, with 15 bases between the two ends. DNA of the CDR3: TGTGCCAGCAGGCCACCGGGTCCGAGCTCCTACGAGCAGTACTTC. Translated: CASRPPGPSSYEQYF.

V is TRBV27 and J is TRBJ2-2; D might be TRBD2 (7 bases). Trimming pared 6 bases from V and 4 bases from J, leaving 12 bases between. CDR1 and CDR2 from the germline V gene are MNHEY and SMNVEV (reference sequence). This CDR3 has 14 amino acids. The CDR3 DNA sequence: TGTGCCAGCAGGAGGGGGGGCGTCACCGGGGAGCTGTTTTTT. Amino acid sequence: CASRRGGVTGELFF.

This clone was counted a single time. V usage is TRBV28 and J usage is TRBJ1-4; D gene ambiguous. The CDR3 runs 15 residues. CDR1 and CDR2 from the germline V gene are MDHEN and SYDVKM. V lost 5 bases and J 5 bases, leaving 15 bases between the germline ends. CDR3 bases: TGTGCCAGCAGTCCCCGAGGGATCCAGAATGAAAAACTGTTTTTT. As protein: CASSPRGIQNEKLFF.

The V and J genes are TRBV24-1 and TRBJ2-3; 8 bases are a match to TRBD1. Trimming at V came to 2 bases and at J to 4 bases, leaving 7 bases not matched to a gene. The germline V gene has CDR1 KGHDR and CDR2 SFDVKD. The CDR3 runs 16 residues. CDR3 loop: CATSDSSTGAADTQYF. In nucleotides, the CDR3 is TGTGCCACCAGTGATTCTTCGACAGGGGCGGCAGATACGCAGTATTTT.

As DNA, the CDR3 is TGTGCCAGCAGCTTAGCGCGGCAGTCAACAGATACGCAGTATTTT. Translated, it gives CASSLARQSTDTQYF. V usage is TRBV7-2 and J usage is TRBJ2-3; no reliable D call. Germline V lookup: CDR1 SGHTA, CDR2 FQGNSA. This CDR3 is built from 15 residues. The V end was cut by 0 bases, the J end by 3 bases, with 10 bases between.

The CDR3 DNA sequence: TGTGCCAGCAGTATAGCGGGATGGGAGACCCAGTACTTC. It specifies CASSIAGWETQYF. This rearrangement joins TRBV27 to TRBJ2-5; 8 nucleotides line up with TRBD2. The CDR3 length is 13 residues. Trimming took 5 bases from V and 5 from J; bases not matched to a gene: 4. CDR1 is MNHEY, CDR2 SMNVEV, per germline (reference sequence).

The J gene is TRBJ2-1, the V gene TRBV1; TRBD2, the D gene given by the table, was not confirmed from the DNA. TRBV1 is a listed pseudogene. The CDR3 spans 15 residues. This CDR3 is CTSSQESGGADEQFF. In nucleotides, the CDR3 is TGCACCAGCAGCCAAGAAAGCGGGGGGGCCGATGAGCAGTTCTTC.

The chain joins TRBV7-9 to TRBJ1-1; D not certain. The CDR3 length is 11 residues. Trimming stripped 3 bases from V and 6 bases from J, with 5 bases between. Germline V gives CDR1 SEHNR, CDR2 FQNEAQ (reference sequence). The CDR3 bases are TGTGCCAGCAGCTTTAGGGCTGAAGCTTTCTTT. It yields the protein CASSFRAEAFF. Drawing the rest from reference TRBV7-9 and TRBJ1-1, the complete variable domain is DTGVSQNPRHKITKRGQNVTFRCDPISEHNRLYWYRQTLGQGPEFLTYFQNEAQLEKSRLLSDRFSAERPKGSFSTLEIQRTEQGDSAMYLCASSFRAEAFFGQGTRLTVV.

The J gene is TRBJ2-5, the V gene TRBV12-3 or TRBV12-4; D might be TRBD1 (6 bases). The CDR3 runs 13 residues. Trimming took 6 bases from V and 1 from J, leaving 9 bases between them. The chain's CDR3 is CASRDRFQETQYF. CDR3 sequence (DNA): TGTGCCAGCAGAGACAGGTTCCAAGAGACCCAGTACTTC.

V usage is TRBV3-1 (or the pseudogene TRBV3-2) and J usage is TRBJ2-5; 16 nucleotides agree with TRBD2. CDR1 and CDR2 from the germline V gene are LGHDT and YNNKEL (reference sequence). The CDR3 totals 18 residues. V shed 11 bases and J 4 bases; nucleotides not matched to a gene: 16. The CDR3 here is CAPSRTLGLAGGGETQYF. The CDR3 nucleotides are TGTGCCCCCAGCCGAACCCTGGGACTAGCGGGGGGGGGAGAGACCCAGTACTTC.

The chain uses TRBV27 and TRBJ1-1; D unresolved. CDR1 MNHEY and CDR2 SMNVEV come from the germline V gene (reference sequence). Trimming cost V 4 bases and J 8 bases, with 8 bases left between them. This CDR3 comprises 11 residues. Written as DNA, the CDR3 is TGTGCCAGCAGTTCCGCCGAGGAAGCTTTCTTT. This gives the protein CASSSAEEAFF.

The chain combines TRBV7-6 with TRBJ2-5; no firm D call. This CDR3 spans 14 amino acids. The germline CDR1 and CDR2 sequences are SGHVS and FNYEAQ. Deletions cut 0 bases from V and 1 base from J, with 6 bases between. In nucleotides, the CDR3 is TGTGCCAGCAGCTTAGCGCGCTCCCAAGAGACCCAGTACTTC. Protein product: CASSLARSQETQYF. Full variable domain (rest looked up from reference TRBV7-6 and TRBJ2-5): GAGVSQSPRYKVTKRGQDVALRCDPISGHVSLYWYRQALGQGPEFLTYFNYEAQQDKSGLPNDRFSAERPEGSISTLTIQRTEQRDSAMYRCASSLARSQETQYFGPGTRLLVL.